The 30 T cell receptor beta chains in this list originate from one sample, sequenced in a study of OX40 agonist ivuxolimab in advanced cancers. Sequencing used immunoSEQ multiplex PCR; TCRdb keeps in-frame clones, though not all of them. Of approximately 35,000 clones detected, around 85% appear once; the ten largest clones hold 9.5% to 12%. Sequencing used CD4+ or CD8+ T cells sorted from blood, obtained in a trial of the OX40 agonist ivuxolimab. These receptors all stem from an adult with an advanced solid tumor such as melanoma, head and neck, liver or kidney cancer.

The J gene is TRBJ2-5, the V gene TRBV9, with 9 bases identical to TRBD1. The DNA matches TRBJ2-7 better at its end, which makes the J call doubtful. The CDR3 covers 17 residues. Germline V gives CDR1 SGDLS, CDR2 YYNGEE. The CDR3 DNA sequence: TGTGCCAGCAGCGTATCCAGACCGGGACAGGGACCCTACGAGCAGTACTTC. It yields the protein CASSVSRPGQGPYEQYF.

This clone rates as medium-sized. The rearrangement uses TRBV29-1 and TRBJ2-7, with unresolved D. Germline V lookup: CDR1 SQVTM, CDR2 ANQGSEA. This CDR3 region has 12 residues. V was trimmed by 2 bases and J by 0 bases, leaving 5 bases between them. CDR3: CSVELNSYEQYF. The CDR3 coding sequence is TGCAGCGTTGAACTGAACTCCTACGAGCAGTACTTC.

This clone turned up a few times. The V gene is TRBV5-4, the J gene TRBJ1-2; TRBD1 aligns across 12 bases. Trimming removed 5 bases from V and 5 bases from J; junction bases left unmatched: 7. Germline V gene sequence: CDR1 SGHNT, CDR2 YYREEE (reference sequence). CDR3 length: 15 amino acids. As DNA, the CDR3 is TGTGCCAGCAGGCGTCCGGGACAGGGGGCGTATGGCTACACCTTC. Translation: CASRRPGQGAYGYTF.

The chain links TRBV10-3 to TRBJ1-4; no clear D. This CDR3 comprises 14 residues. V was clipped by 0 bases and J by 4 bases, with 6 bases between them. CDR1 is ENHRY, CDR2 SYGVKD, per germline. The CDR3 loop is CAISESTGNEKLFF. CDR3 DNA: TGTGCCATCAGTGAGTCGACCGGTAATGAAAAACTGTTTTTT.

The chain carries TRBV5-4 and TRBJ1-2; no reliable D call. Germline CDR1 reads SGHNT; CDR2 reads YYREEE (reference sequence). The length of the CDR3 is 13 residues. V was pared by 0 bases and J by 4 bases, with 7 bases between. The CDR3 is CASSLESAYGYTF. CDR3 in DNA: TGTGCCAGCAGCTTGGAGTCAGCCTATGGCTACACCTTC.

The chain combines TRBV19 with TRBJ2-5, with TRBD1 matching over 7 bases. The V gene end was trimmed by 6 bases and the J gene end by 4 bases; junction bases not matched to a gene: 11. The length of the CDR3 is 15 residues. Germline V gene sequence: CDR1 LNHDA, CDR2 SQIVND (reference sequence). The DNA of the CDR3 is TGTGCCAGTAGATCCCCAAGGACAGGAGGAGAGACCCAGTACTTC. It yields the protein CASRSPRTGGETQYF.

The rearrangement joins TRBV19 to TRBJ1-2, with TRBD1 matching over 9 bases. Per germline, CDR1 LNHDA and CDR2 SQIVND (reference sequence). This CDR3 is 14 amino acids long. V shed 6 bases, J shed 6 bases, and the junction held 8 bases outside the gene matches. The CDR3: CASRPPDRGNGYTF. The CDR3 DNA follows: TGTGCCAGTAGGCCGCCGGACAGGGGAAATGGCTACACCTTC. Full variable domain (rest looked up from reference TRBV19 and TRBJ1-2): DGGITQSPKYLFRKEGQNVTLSCEQNLNHDAMYWYRQDPGQGLRLIYYSQIVNDFQKGDIAEGYSVSREKKESFPLTVTSAQKNPTAFYLCASRPPDRGNGYTFGSGTRLTVV.

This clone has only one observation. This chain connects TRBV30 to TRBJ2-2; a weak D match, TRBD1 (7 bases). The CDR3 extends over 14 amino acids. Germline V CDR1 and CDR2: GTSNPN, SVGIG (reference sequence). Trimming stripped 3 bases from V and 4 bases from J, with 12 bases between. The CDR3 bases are TGTGCCTGGAGATTCAGGGGGGCCACCGGGGAGCTGTTTTTT. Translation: CAWRFRGATGELFF.

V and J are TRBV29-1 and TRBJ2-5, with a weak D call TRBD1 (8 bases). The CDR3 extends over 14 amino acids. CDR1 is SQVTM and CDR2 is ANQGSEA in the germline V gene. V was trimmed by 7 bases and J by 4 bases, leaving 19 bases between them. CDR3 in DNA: TGCAGCGCACCGTCCACAGGGGGGGTAGAGACCCAGTACTTC. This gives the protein CSAPSTGGVETQYF. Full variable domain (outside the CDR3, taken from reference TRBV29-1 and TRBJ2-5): SAVISQKPSRDICQRGTSLTIQCQVDSQVTMMFWYRQQPGQSLTLIATANQGSEATYESGFVIDKFPISRPNLTFSTLTVSNMSPEDSSIYLCSAPSTGGVETQYFGPGTRLLVL.

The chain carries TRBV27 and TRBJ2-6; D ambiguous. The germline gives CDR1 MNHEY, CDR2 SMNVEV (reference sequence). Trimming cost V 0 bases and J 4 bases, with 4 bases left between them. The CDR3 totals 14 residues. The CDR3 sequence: CASSLSSGANVLTF. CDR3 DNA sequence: TGTGCCAGCAGTTTATCTTCGGGGGCCAACGTCCTGACTTTC.

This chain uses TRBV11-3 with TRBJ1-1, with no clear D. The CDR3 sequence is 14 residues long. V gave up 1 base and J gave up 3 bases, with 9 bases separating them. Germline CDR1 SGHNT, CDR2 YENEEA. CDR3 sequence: CASSLGGADTEAFF. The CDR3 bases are TGTGCCAGCAGCTTAGGGGGAGCTGACACTGAAGCTTTCTTT.

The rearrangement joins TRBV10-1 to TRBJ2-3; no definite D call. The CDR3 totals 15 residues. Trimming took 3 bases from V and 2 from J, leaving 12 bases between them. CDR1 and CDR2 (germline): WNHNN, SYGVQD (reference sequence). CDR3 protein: CASSEIRAVTDTQYF. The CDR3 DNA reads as TGCGCCAGCAGTGAAATAAGGGCGGTCACAGATACGCAGTATTTT.

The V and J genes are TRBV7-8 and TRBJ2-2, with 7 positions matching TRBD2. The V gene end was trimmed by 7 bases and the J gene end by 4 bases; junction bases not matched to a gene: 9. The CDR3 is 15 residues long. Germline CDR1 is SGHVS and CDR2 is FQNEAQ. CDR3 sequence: CASTLSGAGTGELFF. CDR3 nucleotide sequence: TGTGCCAGCACGCTAAGCGGGGCCGGCACCGGGGAGCTGTTTTTT.

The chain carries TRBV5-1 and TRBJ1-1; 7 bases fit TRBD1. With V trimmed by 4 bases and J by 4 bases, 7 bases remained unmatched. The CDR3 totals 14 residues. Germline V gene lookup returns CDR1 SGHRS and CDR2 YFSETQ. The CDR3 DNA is TGCGCCAGCAGCCCGCCCACAGGGGCCACTGAAGCTTTCTTT. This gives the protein CASSPPTGATEAFF.

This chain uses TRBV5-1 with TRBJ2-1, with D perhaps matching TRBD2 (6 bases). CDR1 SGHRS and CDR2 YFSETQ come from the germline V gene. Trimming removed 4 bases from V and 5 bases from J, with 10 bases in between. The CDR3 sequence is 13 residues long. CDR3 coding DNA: TGCGCCAGCAGCAGGACTACCCACAATGAGCAGTTCTTC. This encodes CASSRTTHNEQFF.

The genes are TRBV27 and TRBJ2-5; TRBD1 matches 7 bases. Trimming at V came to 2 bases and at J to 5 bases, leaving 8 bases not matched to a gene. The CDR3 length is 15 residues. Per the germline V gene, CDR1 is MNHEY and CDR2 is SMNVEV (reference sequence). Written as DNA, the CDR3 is TGTGCCAGCAGTTTAGGGTGGGGACAGTGGGAGACCCAGTACTTC. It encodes CASSLGWGQWETQYF.

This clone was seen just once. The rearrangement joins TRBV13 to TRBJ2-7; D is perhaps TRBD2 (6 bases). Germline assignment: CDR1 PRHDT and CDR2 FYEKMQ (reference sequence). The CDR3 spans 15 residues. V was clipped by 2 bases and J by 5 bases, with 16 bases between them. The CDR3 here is CASSLIGAGGNEQYF. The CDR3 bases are TGTGCCAGCAGCTTAATCGGGGCCGGGGGAAACGAGCAGTACTTC.

Here the CDR3 reads CASSLVLYNEQFF. The CDR3 DNA reads as TGTGCCAGCAGCTTAGTCCTTTACAATGAGCAGTTCTTC. The genes are TRBV11-2 and TRBJ2-1; D remains ambiguous. The CDR3 totals 13 residues. V gave up 1 base and J gave up 4 bases, with 5 bases separating them. Germline-derived CDR1 and CDR2 are SGHAT and FQNNGV.

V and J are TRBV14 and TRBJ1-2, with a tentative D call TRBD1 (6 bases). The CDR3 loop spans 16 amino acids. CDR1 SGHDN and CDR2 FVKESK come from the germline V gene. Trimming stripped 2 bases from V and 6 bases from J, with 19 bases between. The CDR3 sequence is CASSQLQTGRRDGYTF. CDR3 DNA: TGTGCCAGCAGCCAACTTCAGACAGGAAGACGAGATGGCTACACCTTC.

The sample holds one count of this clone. The DNA for the CDR3 is TGTGCCAGCAGCACACAGGGTCCCTACGAGCAGTACTTC. The encoded protein is CASSTQGPYEQYF. This chain joins TRBV11-2 and TRBJ2-7, with D maybe TRBD1 (6 bases). Per germline, CDR1 SGHAT and CDR2 FQNNGV. This CDR3 comprises 13 residues. V was clipped by 5 bases and J by 2 bases, with 10 bases between them.

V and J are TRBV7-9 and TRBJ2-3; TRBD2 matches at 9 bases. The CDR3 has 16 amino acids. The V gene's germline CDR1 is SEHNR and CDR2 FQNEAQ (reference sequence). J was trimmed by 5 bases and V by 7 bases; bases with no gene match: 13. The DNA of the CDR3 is TGTGCCAGCACCGACCCTAGCGGGGAGCCCCAAGATACGCAGTATTTT. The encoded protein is CASTDPSGEPQDTQYF.

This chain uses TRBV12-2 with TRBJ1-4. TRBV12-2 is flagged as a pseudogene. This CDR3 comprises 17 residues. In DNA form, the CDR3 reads TGTGCAAGTCGCTTATTTGTCGTACGTTGGCTGACGGAAAAACTGTTTTTT. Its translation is CASRLFVVRWLTEKLFF.

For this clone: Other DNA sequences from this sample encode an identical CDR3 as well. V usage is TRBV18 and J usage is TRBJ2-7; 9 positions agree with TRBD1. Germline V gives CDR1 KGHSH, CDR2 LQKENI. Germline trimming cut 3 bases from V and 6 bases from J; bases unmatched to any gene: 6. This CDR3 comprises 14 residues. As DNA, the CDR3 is TGTGCCAGCTCACCGCCACAGGGGGCCCTCGAGCAGTACTTC. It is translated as CASSPPQGALEQYF.

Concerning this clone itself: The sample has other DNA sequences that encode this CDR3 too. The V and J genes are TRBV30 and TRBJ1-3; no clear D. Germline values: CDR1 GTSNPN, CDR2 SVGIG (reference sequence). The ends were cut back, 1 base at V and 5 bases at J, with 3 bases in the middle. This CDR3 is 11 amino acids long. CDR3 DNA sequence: TGTGCCTGGAGTGACCGAAACACCATATATTTT. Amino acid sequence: CAWSDRNTIYF.

The CDR3 protein is CASSHPTPDDSPLHF. The CDR3 coding sequence is TGCGCCAGCAGTCATCCGACCCCGGACGATTCACCCCTCCACTTT. The gene calls are TRBV23-1 and TRBJ1-6; D remains unclear. TRBV23-1 is flagged as an ORF with uncertain function. Trimming removed 3 bases at V and 8 bases at J, with 14 bases between. CDR3 size: 15 residues.

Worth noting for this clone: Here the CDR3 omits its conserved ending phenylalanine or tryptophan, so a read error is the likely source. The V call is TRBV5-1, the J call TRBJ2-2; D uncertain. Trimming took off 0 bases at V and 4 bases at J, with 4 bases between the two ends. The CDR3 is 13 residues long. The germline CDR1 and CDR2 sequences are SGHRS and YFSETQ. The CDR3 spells CASSLGGTGELFS. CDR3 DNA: TGCGCCAGCAGCTTGGGGGGCACCGGGGAGCTGTTTTCT.

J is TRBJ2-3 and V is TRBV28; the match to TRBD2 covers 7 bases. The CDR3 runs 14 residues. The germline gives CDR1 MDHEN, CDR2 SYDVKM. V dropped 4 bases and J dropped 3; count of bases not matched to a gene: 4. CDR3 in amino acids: CASSSAGRTDTQYF. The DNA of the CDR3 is TGTGCCAGCAGTTCAGCGGGGAGGACAGATACGCAGTATTTT.

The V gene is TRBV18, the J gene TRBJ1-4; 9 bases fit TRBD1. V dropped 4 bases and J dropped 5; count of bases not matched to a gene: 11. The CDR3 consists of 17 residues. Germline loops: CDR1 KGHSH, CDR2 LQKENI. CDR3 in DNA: TGTGCCAGCTCACGATTCTCCCCCGGGACAGGGAATGAAAAACTGTTTTTT. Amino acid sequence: CASSRFSPGTGNEKLFF.

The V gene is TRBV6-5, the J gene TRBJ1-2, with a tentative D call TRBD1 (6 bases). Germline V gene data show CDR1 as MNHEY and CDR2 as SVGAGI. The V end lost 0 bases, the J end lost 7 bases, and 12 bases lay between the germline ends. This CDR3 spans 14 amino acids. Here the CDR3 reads CASSYSPGQFGYTF. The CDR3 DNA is TGTGCCAGCAGTTACTCCCCCGGACAGTTTGGCTACACCTTC.

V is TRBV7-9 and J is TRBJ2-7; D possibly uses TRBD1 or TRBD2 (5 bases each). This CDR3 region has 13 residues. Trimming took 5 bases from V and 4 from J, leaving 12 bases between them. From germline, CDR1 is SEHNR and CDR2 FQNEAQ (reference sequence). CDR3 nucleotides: TGTGCCAGCAGCCCCCGGGACCGGTACGAGCAGTACTTC. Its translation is CASSPRDRYEQYF.